The clone carrying this T cell receptor (beta chain) has just one count. Only in-frame clones appear in the TCRdb table, and some are missing; sequencing was by immunoSEQ multiplex PCR. The profile shows over 90,000 clones, about 90% of them singletons. These data are taken from a study of T cell changes during pregnancy in multiple sclerosis. The TCR comes from a female donor with multiple sclerosis, enrolled in a pregnancy study. This specimen was peripheral blood, taken after pregnancy.

The CDR3 loop is CAWRDSYEQYF. The CDR3, as DNA: TGTGCCTGGAGGGACAGCTACGAGCAGTACTTC. V and J are TRBV30 and TRBJ2-7; TRBD1 is a possible D gene (6 bases). The germline V gene encodes CDR1 GTSNPN and CDR2 SVGIG (reference sequence). The CDR3 has 11 residues. The V end lost 3 bases, the J end lost 3 bases, and 6 bases lay between the germline ends.